The rows below give T cell receptor beta chains drawn from one sample of a study of blood T cell repertoires in COVID-19. Libraries were prepared by immunoSEQ multiplex PCR; TCRdb keeps only in-frame clonotypes and omits some of them. This repertoire shows 400,000 to 450,000 clones, roughly 90% found once; its top ten account for roughly 0.76%. Sequencing used peripheral blood. These receptors originate from a man aged 18 to 30 with COVID-19, enrolled during active disease. Both conserved end residues are part of each CDR3. The D gene is left open where the match is weak. Rows may omit the clone size; those that give it use once, few, many or a size class.

j_call clone_size d_call v_call cdr3_length cdr3_aa cdr3_nt
TRBJ1-5 NA NA TRBV5-1 14 CASSLAPGDQPQHF TGCGCCAGCAGCTTGGCCCCGGGTGATCAGCCCCAGCATTTT
TRBJ2-7 NA NA TRBV7-2 16 CASSRAVAGETYEQYF TGTGCCAGCAGCAGGGCGGTGGCAGGGGAGACCTACGAGCAGTACTTC
TRBJ2-7 NA TRBD2 TRBV4-1 16 CASSQVRTSGSYEQYF TGCGCCAGCAGCCAAGTACGAACTAGCGGATCCTACGAGCAGTACTTC
TRBJ1-2 once TRBD1 TRBV5-5 16 CASIPKAPGQGDGYTF TGTGCCAGCATCCCAAAGGCTCCGGGACAGGGGGATGGCTACACCTTC
TRBJ2-1 NA TRBD2 TRBV7-9 15 CASSSGLAGGGEQFF TGTGCCAGCAGCTCCGGACTAGCGGGAGGGGGTGAGCAGTTCTTC
TRBJ1-5 NA TRBD1 TRBV12-5 19 CASGLKNSGTGVVSQPQHF TGTGCTAGTGGTTTGAAGAATTCCGGGACAGGGGTAGTGAGTCAGCCCCAGCATTTT
TRBJ2-7 NA NA TRBV7-9 12 CASSDGLEEQYF TGTGCCAGCAGCGACGGACTGGAGGAGCAGTACTTC
TRBJ2-7 NA TRBD2 TRBV6-5 14 CASSVERGPYEQYF TGTGCCAGCTCCGTGGAGCGGGGACCCTACGAGCAGTACTTC
TRBJ2-1 NA TRBD2 TRBV5-6 17 CASSRLTSGVSYNEQFF TGTGCCAGCAGCCGACTGACTAGCGGGGTCTCCTACAATGAGCAGTTCTTC
TRBJ2-3 NA NA TRBV11-2 19 CASSSLDYPLRSGTDTQYF TGTGCCAGCAGCTCCTTAGACTACCCCCTCAGGTCGGGCACAGATACGCAGTATTTT
TRBJ2-7 NA TRBD2 TRBV4-1 14 CASRTLAGLREQYF TGCGCCAGCAGGACACTAGCGGGGCTGAGAGAGCAGTACTTC
TRBJ1-1 NA TRBD1 TRBV7-9 15 CASSWPGQRDTEAFF TGTGCCAGCAGCTGGCCGGGACAGCGGGACACTGAAGCTTTCTTT
TRBJ2-7 NA NA TRBV7-3 15 CASSDDSLSSYEQYF TGTGCCAGCAGCGATGACTCCCTAAGCTCCTACGAGCAGTACTTC
TRBJ2-1 once NA TRBV7-9 15 CASSLGWRKYNEQFF TGTGCCAGCAGCCTCGGGTGGCGGAAATACAATGAGCAGTTCTTC
TRBJ1-5 NA NA TRBV19 13 CASSRGYGQPQHF TGTGCCAGCAGTCGGGGGTATGGTCAGCCCCAGCATTTT
TRBJ2-1 once TRBD2 TRBV30 14 CAWETSGGNNEQFF TGTGCCTGGGAGACTAGCGGGGGGAACAATGAGCAGTTCTTC
TRBJ2-3 NA TRBD1 TRBV5-1 15 CASLISGQSTDTQYF TGCGCCAGCTTGATATCGGGACAGTCTACAGATACGCAGTATTTT
TRBJ2-1 NA TRBD2 TRBV7-9 16 CASTYATSFSYNEQFF TGTGCCAGCACCTACGCGACTAGCTTCTCCTACAATGAGCAGTTCTTC